One and the same sample provided the 15 T cell receptor beta chains below, sequenced in a study of T-cell memory formation after mild COVID-19. In TCRdb, the 5' RACE reads were re-called with MiXCR into one record per CDR3 protein. Of about 430,000 distinct CDR3 sequences in the sample, more than 20% were seen once. The sample comprised PBMCs or a T cell subset sorted from them (not recorded which). The origin of the receptors is an adult woman who had mild COVID-19 (a few samples of this study predate the infection). Cell type and time point are not known.

This clonotype was found a few times. V usage is TRBV12-3 or TRBV12-4 and J usage is TRBJ2-7; TRBD2 matches 8 bases. V was pared by 10 bases and J by 0 bases, with 11 bases of the junction left unmatched. This CDR3 spans 15 amino acids. The CDR3 spells CATSLTGGASYEQYF. CDR3 nucleotides: TGTGCCACCTCTCTAACGGGGGGGGCCTCCTACGAGCAGTACTTC.

This clonotype was detected ten times or more. The rearrangement joins TRBV4-2 to TRBJ2-1; 8 positions match TRBD1. The germline V gene has CDR1 LGHNA and CDR2 YNFKEQ. J was trimmed by 6 bases and V by 4 bases; bases with no gene match: 14. The CDR3 runs to 17 residues. The CDR3 region is CASSLTAQGVWGNEQFF. The DNA for the CDR3 is TGTGCCAGCAGCCTAACCGCACAGGGGGTTTGGGGCAATGAGCAGTTCTTC.

This clonotype was seen a few times. The chain recombines TRBV12-3 or TRBV12-4 with TRBJ2-3; weak D call: TRBD2 (6 bases). The ends were cut back, 2 bases at V and 4 bases at J, with 13 bases in the middle. CDR3 length: 15 amino acids. CDR3 DNA: TGTGCCAGCAGTTTACGGGACTCTCGCGCAGATACGCAGTATTTT. Its translation is CASSLRDSRADTQYF.

The J gene is TRBJ1-5, the V gene TRBV7-8; TRBD1 is a possible D gene (5 bases). Germline CDR1 and CDR2: SGHVS and FQNEAQ. With 4 bases removed from V and 7 bases from J, the gap between germline ends came to 17 bases. The CDR3 has 15 residues. The CDR3, as DNA: TGTGCCAGCAGCTCCCTGGGGGGGGGTCTACAGCCCCAGCATTTT. Amino acids: CASSSLGGGLQPQHF.

There are a few counts of this clonotype. The V call is TRBV12-3 or TRBV12-4, the J call TRBJ2-2; D gene ambiguous. The CDR3 contains 11 residues. V lost 6 bases to trimming and J lost 6 bases, with 5 bases between them. DNA for the CDR3: TGTGCCAGCAGGAAGGCCGGGGAGCTGTTTTTT. It encodes CASRKAGELFF.

This clonotype showed up just a few times. The chain combines TRBV5-1 with TRBJ2-1; 8 positions match TRBD1. The ends lost 3 bases at V and 4 bases at J; junction bases unmatched: 6. CDR1 and CDR2 (germline): SGHRS, YFSETQ. This CDR3 spans 15 amino acids. The CDR3 here is CASSSEDRAYNEQFF. The CDR3 DNA reads TGCGCCAGCAGCTCCGAGGACAGGGCTTACAATGAGCAGTTCTTC.

This clonotype has only a few counts. The V and J genes are TRBV10-3 and TRBJ2-1, with 12 bases matching TRBD1. The germline gives CDR1 ENHRY, CDR2 SYGVKD. V lost 6 bases to trimming and J lost 9 bases; unmatched junction nucleotides: 6. The CDR3 is made up of 14 amino acids. The CDR3 DNA reads as TGTGCCATCAGGGGGGACAGGGGGCGAGGTGAGCAGTTCTTC. It specifies CAIRGDRGRGEQFF.

The rearrangement links TRBV4-1 to TRBJ1-1; D is undetermined. V dropped 0 bases and J dropped 2 bases, with 16 bases sitting between them. CDR3 length: 17 amino acids. The germline CDR1 and CDR2 sequences are MGHRA and YSYEKL. The CDR3 protein is CASSQDSWETRNTEAFF. The CDR3 nucleotides are TGCGCCAGCAGCCAAGATAGCTGGGAGACCCGAAACACTGAAGCTTTCTTT.

The V call is TRBV5-1, the J call TRBJ1-1, with a tentative D call TRBD1 (5 bases). The V end was cut by 3 bases, the J end by 1 base, with 16 bases between. Germline V lookup: CDR1 SGHRS, CDR2 YFSETQ. The CDR3 spans 16 residues. CDR3 sequence (DNA): TGCGCCAGCAGCTGGGGGGATGGGAGGCCGAACACTGAAGCTTTCTTT. It codes for CASSWGDGRPNTEAFF.

This clonotype was recorded a few times. The rearrangement links TRBV4-1 to TRBJ1-1; a weak D match, TRBD1 (6 bases). Germline V gene lookup returns CDR1 MGHRA and CDR2 YSYEKL. The CDR3 totals 17 residues. Trimming left V 0 bases short and J 5 bases short, with 19 bases between. The CDR3 loop reads CASSQDRRTVPGTEAFF. The CDR3, as DNA: TGCGCCAGCAGCCAAGATCGAAGGACAGTCCCTGGAACTGAAGCTTTCTTT.

The chain has TRBV4-3 and TRBJ2-7; D perhaps matches TRBD2 (5 bases). V was trimmed by 0 bases and J by 1 base, leaving 13 bases between them. The CDR3 length is 16 residues. The germline V gene encodes CDR1 LGHNA and CDR2 YSLEER. The CDR3 coding sequence is TGCGCCAGCAGCCAAGATTTACGGGGATCTTCCTACGAGCAGTACTTC. The encoded protein is CASSQDLRGSSYEQYF.

V is TRBV29-1 and J is TRBJ1-2, with D hard to call. The CDR3 runs 8 residues. The V and J ends lost 8 bases and 11 bases respectively, with 9 bases between them. CDR1 SQVTM and CDR2 ANQGSEA come from the germline V gene. As DNA, the CDR3 is TGCAGCACCGGAGAGTACACCTTC. This encodes CSTGEYTF.

This clonotype showed up just a few times. The CDR3 spells CASSLARTEAFF. The CDR3 DNA reads TGTGCCAGCAGTTTAGCCCGGACTGAAGCTTTCTTT. This sequence joins TRBV12-3 or TRBV12-4 and TRBJ1-1; no reliable D call. V was trimmed by 0 bases and J by 5 bases, leaving 4 bases between them. This CDR3 comprises 12 residues.

The chain couples TRBV7-9 to TRBJ2-1; no firm D call. The CDR3 runs to 13 residues. With 5 bases removed from V and 10 bases from J, the gap between germline ends came to 15 bases. Per germline, CDR1 SEHNR and CDR2 FQNEAQ (reference sequence). CDR3 amino acids: CASSPRGRAEQFF. The CDR3 nucleotides are TGTGCCAGCAGCCCCAGAGGACGGGCAGAGCAGTTCTTC.

This clonotype has a handful of counts. The chain employs TRBV20-1 and TRBJ1-5, with D hard to call. The germline V gene has CDR1 DFQATT and CDR2 SNEGSKA (reference sequence). This CDR3 is built from 13 residues. CDR3 in amino acids: CSGGMYSNQPQHF. The CDR3 DNA sequence: TGCAGCGGTGGGATGTATAGCAATCAGCCCCAGCATTTT.